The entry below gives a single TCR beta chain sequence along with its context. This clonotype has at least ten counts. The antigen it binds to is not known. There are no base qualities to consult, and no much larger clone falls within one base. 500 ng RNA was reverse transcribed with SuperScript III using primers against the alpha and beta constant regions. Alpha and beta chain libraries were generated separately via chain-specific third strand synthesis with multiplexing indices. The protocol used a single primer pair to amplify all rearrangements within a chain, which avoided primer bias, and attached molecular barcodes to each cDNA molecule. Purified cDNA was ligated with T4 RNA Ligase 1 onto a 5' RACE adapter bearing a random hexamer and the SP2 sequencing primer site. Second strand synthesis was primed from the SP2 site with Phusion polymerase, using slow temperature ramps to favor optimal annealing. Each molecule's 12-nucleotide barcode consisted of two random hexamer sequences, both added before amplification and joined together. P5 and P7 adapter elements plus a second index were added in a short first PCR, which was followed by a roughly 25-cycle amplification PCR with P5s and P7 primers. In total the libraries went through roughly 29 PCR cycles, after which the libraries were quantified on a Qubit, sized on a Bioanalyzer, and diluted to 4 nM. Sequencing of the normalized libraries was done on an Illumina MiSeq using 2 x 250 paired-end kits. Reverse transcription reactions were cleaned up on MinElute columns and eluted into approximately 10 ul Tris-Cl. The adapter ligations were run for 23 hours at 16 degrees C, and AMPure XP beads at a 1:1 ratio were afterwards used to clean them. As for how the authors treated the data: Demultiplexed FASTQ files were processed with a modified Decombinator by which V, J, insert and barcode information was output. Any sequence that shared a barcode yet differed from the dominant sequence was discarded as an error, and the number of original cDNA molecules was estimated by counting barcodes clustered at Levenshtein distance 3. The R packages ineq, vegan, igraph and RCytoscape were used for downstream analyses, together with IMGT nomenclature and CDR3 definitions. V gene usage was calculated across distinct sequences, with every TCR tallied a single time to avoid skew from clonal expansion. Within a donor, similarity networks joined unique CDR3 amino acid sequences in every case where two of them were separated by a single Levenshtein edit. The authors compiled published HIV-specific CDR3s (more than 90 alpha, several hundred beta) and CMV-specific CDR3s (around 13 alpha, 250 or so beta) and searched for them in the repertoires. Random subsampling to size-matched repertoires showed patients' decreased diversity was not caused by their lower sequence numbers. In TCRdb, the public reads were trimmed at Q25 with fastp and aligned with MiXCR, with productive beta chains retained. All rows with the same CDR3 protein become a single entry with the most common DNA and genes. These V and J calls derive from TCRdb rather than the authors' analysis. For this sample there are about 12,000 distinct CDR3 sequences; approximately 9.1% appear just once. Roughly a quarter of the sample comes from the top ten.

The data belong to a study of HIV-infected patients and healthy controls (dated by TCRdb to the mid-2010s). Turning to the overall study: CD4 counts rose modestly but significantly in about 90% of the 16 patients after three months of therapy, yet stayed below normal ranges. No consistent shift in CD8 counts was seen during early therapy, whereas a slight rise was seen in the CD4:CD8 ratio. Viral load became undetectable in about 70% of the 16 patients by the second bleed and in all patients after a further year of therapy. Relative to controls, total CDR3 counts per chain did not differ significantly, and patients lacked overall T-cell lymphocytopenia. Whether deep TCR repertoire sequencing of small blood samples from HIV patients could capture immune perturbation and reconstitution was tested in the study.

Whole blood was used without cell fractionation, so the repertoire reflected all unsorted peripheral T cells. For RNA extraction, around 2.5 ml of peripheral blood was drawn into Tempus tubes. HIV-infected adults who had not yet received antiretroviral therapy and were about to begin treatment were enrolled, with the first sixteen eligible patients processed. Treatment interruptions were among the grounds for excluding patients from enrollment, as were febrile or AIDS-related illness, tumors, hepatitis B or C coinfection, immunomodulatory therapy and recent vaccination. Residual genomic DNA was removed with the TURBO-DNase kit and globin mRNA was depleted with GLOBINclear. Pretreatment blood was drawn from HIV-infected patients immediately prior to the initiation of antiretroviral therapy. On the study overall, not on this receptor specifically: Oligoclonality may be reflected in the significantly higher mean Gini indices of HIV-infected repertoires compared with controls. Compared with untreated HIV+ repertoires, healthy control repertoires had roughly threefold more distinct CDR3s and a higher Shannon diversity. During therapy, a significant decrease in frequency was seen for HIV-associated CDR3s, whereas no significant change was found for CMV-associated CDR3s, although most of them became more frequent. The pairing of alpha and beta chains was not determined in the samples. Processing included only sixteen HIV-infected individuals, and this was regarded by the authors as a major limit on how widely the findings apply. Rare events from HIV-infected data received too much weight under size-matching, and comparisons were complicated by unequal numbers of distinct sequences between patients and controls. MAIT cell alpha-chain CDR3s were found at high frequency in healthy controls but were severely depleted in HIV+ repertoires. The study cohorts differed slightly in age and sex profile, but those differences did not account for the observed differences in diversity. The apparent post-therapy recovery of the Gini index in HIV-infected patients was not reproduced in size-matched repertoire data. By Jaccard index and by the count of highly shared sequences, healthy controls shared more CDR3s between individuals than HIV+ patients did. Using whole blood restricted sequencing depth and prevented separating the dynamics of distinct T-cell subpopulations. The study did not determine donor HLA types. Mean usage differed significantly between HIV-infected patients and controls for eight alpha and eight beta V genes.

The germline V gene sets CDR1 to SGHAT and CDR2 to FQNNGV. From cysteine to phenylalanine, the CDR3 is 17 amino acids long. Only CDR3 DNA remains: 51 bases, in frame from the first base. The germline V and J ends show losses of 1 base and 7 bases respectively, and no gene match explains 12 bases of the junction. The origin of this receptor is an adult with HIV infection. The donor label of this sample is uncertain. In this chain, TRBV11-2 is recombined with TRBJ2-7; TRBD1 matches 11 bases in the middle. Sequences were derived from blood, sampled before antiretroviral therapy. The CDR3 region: CASSLGIIGQGAREQYF. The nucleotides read TGTGCCAGCAGCTTAGGAATTATAGGACAGGGGGCGAGAGAGCAGTACTTC.